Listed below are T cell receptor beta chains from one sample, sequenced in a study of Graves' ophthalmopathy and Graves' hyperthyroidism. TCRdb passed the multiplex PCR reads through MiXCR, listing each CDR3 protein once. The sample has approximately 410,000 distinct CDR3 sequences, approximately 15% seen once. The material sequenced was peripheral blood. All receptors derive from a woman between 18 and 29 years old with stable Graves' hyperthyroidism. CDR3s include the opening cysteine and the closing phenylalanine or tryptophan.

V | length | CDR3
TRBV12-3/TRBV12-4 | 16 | CASSPGVRVANYGYTF
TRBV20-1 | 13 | CSASTSGGTEQYF
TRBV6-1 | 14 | CASRAPGINYGYTF
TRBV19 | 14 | CASSIAGRVTEAFF
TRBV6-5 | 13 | CASSYREGSPLHF
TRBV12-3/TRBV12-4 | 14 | CASSLNDGGDGYTF
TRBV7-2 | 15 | CASSLAGGDLGELFF
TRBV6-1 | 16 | CASSANRETGNQPQHF
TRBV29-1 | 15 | CSVGASGGPQETQYF
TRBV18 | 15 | CASSLAQNSNQPQHF
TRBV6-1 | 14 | CASSGQGTNVGAFF
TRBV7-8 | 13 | CASSLAGRDIQYF
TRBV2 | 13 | CASRNQGANTIYF
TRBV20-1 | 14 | CSASKTSARYEQYF
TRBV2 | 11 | CASTGPFEAFF
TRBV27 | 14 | CASKKWGQDTEAFF
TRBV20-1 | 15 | CSARVPWRGYAEAFF
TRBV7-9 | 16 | CASSSNRDRDNQPQHF
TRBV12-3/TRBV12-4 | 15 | CASTLSSANTGELFF
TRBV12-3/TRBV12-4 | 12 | CASRVSSGELFF
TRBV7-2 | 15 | CASSPRSEGSYEQYF
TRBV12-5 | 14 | CASGLVAEQETQYF
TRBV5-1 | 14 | CASSLSAGRYGYTF
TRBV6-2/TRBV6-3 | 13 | CASRDGSQETQYF
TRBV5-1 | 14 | CASSLGVGGTEAFF
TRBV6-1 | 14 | CASSQGLRVGEQYF
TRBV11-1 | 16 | CASSTAGRWFTDTQYF
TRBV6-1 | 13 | CASSRGLVYEQYF
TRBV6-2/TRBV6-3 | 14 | CASSYVEPNQPQHF